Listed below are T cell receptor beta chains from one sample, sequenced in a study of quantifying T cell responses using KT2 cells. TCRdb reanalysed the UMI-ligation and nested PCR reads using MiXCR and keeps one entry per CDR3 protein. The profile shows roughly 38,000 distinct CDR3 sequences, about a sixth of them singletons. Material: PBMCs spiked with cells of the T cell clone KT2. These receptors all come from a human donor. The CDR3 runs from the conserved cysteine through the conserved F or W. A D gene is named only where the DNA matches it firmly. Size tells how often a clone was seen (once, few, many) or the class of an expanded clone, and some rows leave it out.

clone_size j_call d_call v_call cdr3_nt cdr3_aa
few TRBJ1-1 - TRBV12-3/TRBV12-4 TGTGCCAGCAGTTTATACCCCTCGACAGAAATGAACACTGAAGCTTTCTTT CASSLYPSTEMNTEAFF
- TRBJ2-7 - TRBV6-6 TGTGCCTCCTACCCCGGCGGTTCCGCCTACGAGCAGTACTTC CASYPGGSAYEQYF
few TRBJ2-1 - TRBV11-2 TGTGCCAGCAGCACCGACAGCCAATACAATGAGCAGTTCTTC CASSTDSQYNEQFF
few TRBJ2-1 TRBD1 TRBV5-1 TGCGCCAGCAGTCAAAGGACAGGGGCCCACAGGGTAGACTACAATGAGCAGTTCTTC CASSQRTGAHRVDYNEQFF
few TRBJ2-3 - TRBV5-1 TGCGCCAGCAGCATGGACCTAGGCGCAGATACGCAGTATTTT CASSMDLGADTQYF
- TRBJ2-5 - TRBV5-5 TGTGCCAGCCATGGTGCGGCTGCGCAAGAGACCCAGTACTTC CASHGAAAQETQYF
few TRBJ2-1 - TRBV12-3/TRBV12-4 TGTGCCAGCAGTATTCGCGGAGGAGGGCAGTTCTTC CASSIRGGGQFF
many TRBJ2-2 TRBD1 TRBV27 TGTGCCAGCAGTCGGACAGGCCGAGGAGTCTCCGGGGAGCTGTTTTTT CASSRTGRGVSGELFF
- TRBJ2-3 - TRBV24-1 TGTGCCACCAGTGAGGCTAGCACAGATACGCAGTATTTT CATSEASTDTQYF
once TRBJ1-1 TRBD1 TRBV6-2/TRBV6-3 TGTGCCAGCATGAGAGGACAGGGACGGTACACTGAAGCTTTCTTT CASMRGQGRYTEAFF